This TCR beta chain was obtained from a study of cytomegalovirus exposure and HLA in healthy donors. Notes on the study in general: Per published reports, the classifier diagnosed cytomegalovirus status with high specificity and sensitivity.

At the time of sampling, donors were nominally healthy, though unrecorded immune exposures were likely. This PCR relied on a set of 60 Vbeta primers and 13 Jbeta primers. Profiled with immunoSEQ multiplex PCR; TCRdb holds only in-frame clones, not every one. The repertoire holds approximately 120,000 clones, with about 78% as singletons. Points on this clone: The antigen remains undetermined.

From germline, CDR1 is SGHVS and CDR2 FQNEAQ. The CDR3 runs 15 residues. V was shortened by 2 bases and J by 7 bases, with 17 bases between the two germline ends. This clonotype was obtained from a man under 40 in good health and CMV-seronegative. The chain has TRBV7-8 and TRBJ1-1; tentatively, D is TRBD1 (5 bases). The sequenced sample was PBMCs. In nucleotides, the CDR3 is TGTGCCAGCAGCTTAAGGTACAGGACCTTTGATGAAGCTTTCTTT. This sequence encodes CASSLRYRTFDEAFF.